These 7 T cell receptor beta chains were all obtained from the same sample, sequenced in a study of cytomegalovirus exposure and HLA in healthy donors. PCR primers comprised 60 Vbeta and 13 Jbeta primers. Sequencing was performed with immunoSEQ multiplex PCR; in TCRdb, only in-frame clones are kept and a portion is missing. The data contain about 180,000 clones, more than 75% of them singletons. The sample taken for sequencing was PBMCs. The receptors were gathered from a woman aged 25 to 45 in good health and CMV-seropositive.

This clone was recorded a few times. This likely came from a read error, as a far larger clone is one base away. The identical CDR3 is also encoded by other nucleotide sequences in the sample. This sequence joins TRBV6-4 and TRBJ2-3; 11 positions match TRBD2. CDR3 length equals 16 residues. The V gene's germline CDR1 is MRHNA and CDR2 SNTAGT. The CDR3 spells CASSDSSGGATDTQYF. The CDR3 DNA is TGTGCCAGCAGTGACTCTAGCGGGGGGGCCACAGATACGCAGTATTTC.

As DNA, the CDR3 is TGCGCCAGCAGCTCCGAGCAAAGGGGAGGCGAAAAACTGTTTTTT. Translated: CASSSEQRGGEKLFF. V and J are TRBV4-3 and TRBJ1-4; D is possibly TRBD1 (5 bases). Germline-derived CDR1 and CDR2 are LGHNA and YSLEER. V was cut by 5 bases and J by 8 bases, with 18 bases left in between. The CDR3 totals 15 residues.

V and J are TRBV29-1 and TRBJ2-7; 9 bases map to TRBD1. The CDR3 spans 12 residues. With V trimmed by 7 bases and J by 4 bases, 5 bases remained unmatched. Germline V gene lookup returns CDR1 SQVTM and CDR2 ANQGSEA. The CDR3 spells CSAGQGRYEQYF. In DNA form, the CDR3 reads TGCAGCGCCGGACAGGGGCGGTACGAGCAGTACTTC.

CDR3 amino acids: CASRTTGATNEKLFF. Written as DNA, the CDR3 is TGTGCCAGCAGAACCACAGGGGCAACTAATGAAAAACTGTTTTTT. The genes are TRBV6-6 and TRBJ1-4, with 7 bases matching TRBD1. Trimming took 6 bases from V and 0 from J; bases not matched to a gene: 4. The CDR3 is made up of 15 amino acids. The germline CDR1 and CDR2 sequences are MNHNY and SVGAGI (reference sequence).

This clone occurred once. J is TRBJ2-1 and V is TRBV21-1; no check of the table's D call, TRBD1, against the DNA was made. TRBV21-1 is reported as a pseudogene. The CDR3 covers 16 residues. CDR3 nucleotides: TGTGCCAGCAGCAAAGGAGGGGACAGGGATGCCGGTGAGCAGTTCTTC. Encoded protein: CASSKGGDRDAGEQFF.

This clone occurred a few times. V gene TRBV2 combines with J gene TRBJ2-1; 12 nucleotides align to TRBD2. CDR3 length: 14 residues. Trimming removed 6 bases from V and 5 bases from J; junction bases left unmatched: 2. Germline V gene lookup returns CDR1 SNHLY and CDR2 FYNNEI. This chain's CDR3 is CASRGLAGNNEQFF. The CDR3 bases are TGTGCCAGCAGAGGACTAGCGGGGAACAATGAGCAGTTCTTC.

The chain has TRBV10-3 and TRBJ2-1; 10 bases line up with TRBD1. Germline trimming cut 7 bases from V and 7 bases from J; bases unmatched to any gene: 10. Germline V gene lookup returns CDR1 ENHRY and CDR2 SYGVKD. CDR3 length: 15 residues. For the CDR3, the DNA is TGTGCCATCATGGGCGGGGGGACAGGGGAAAATGAGCAGTTCTTC. This encodes CAIMGGGTGENEQFF.